The rows below give T cell receptor beta chains drawn from one sample of a study of T-cell memory formation after mild COVID-19. One entry per CDR3 protein, called by TCRdb with MiXCR from the 5' RACE reads. The repertoire consists of 350,000 to 550,000 distinct CDR3 sequences, with about a sixth occurring once and the leading ten covering 20% to 25%. What was sequenced was PBMCs or a T cell subset sorted from them (not recorded which). The source of these receptors is a young man who had mild COVID-19 (a few samples of this study predate the infection). Cell type and time point are not known. CDR3s include the opening cysteine and the closing phenylalanine or tryptophan. A D gene is named only where the DNA matches it firmly. The size of a clone is reported for some rows only, either as once, few or many, or as a class for expanded clones.

D: -
size: -
V: TRBV10-2
J: TRBJ2-5
CDR3: CASSADSRETQYF
DNA: TGCGCCAGCAGTGCGGACAGCCGAGAGACCCAGTACTTC

D: -
size: few
V: TRBV20-1
J: TRBJ2-2
CDR3: CSANRAATNTGELFF
DNA: TGCAGTGCTAATAGGGCTGCGACGAACACCGGGGAGCTGTTTTTT

D: -
size: many
V: TRBV7-3
J: TRBJ2-1
CDR3: CASSFSSYNEQFF
DNA: TGTGCCAGCAGCTTCTCCTCCTACAATGAGCAGTTCTTC

D: -
size: -
V: TRBV10-3
J: TRBJ2-3
CDR3: CAISESIQGLTDTQYF
DNA: TGTGCCATCAGTGAGTCTATACAGGGACTCACAGATACGCAGTATTTT

D: TRBD1
size: -
V: TRBV7-9
J: TRBJ1-1
CDR3: CDSSGTGGGTEAFF
DNA: TGTGACAGCAGCGGGACAGGGGGCGGCACTGAAGCTTTCTTT

D: -
size: few
V: TRBV5-1
J: TRBJ2-3
CDR3: CASSTGAAGFTDTQYF
DNA: TGCGCCAGCAGCACAGGGGCGGCGGGGTTCACAGATACGCAGTATTTT

D: TRBD2
size: -
V: TRBV5-1
J: TRBJ2-5
CDR3: CASSLVRGLRQETQYF
DNA: TGCGCCAGCAGCTTGGTCCGGGGACTACGTCAAGAGACCCAGTACTTC

D: -
size: -
V: TRBV7-9
J: TRBJ2-2
CDR3: CASSSGAKTASTGELFF
DNA: TGTGCCAGCAGCTCGGGGGCCAAGACAGCTTCCACCGGGGAGCTGTTTTTT

D: -
size: -
V: TRBV3-1
J: TRBJ1-5
CDR3: CASSQDGWNQPQHF
DNA: TGTGCCAGCAGCCAAGACGGCTGGAATCAGCCCCAGCATTTT

D: -
size: -
V: TRBV11-1
J: TRBJ1-1
CDR3: CASTPGGRVLTEAFF
DNA: TGTGCCAGCACCCCCGGAGGCAGGGTGCTCACTGAAGCTTTCTTT